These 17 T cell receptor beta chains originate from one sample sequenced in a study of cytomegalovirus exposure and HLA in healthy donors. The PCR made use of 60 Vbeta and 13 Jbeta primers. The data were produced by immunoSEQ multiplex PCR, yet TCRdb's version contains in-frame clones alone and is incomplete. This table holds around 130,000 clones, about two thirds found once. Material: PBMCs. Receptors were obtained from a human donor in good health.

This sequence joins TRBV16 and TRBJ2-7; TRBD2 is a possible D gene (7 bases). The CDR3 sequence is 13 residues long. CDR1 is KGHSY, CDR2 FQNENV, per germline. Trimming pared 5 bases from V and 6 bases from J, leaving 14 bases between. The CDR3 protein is CASSTMRGGEQYF. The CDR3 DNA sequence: TGTGCCAGCAGCACCATGAGGGGGGGCGAGCAGTACTTC.

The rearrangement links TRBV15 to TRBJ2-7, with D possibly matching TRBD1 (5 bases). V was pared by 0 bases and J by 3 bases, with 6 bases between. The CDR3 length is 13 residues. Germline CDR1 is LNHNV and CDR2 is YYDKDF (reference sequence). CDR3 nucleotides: TGTGCCACCAGCAGAGATCAGGGCTACGAGCAGTACTTC. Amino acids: CATSRDQGYEQYF.

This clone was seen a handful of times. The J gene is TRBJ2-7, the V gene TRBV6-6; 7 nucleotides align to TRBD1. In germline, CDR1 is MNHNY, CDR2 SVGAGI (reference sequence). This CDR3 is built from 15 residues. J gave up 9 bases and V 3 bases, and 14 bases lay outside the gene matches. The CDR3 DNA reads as TGTGCCAGCAGTTATGGCCCGAACAGGGGTGTCGGGCAGTACTTC. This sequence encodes CASSYGPNRGVGQYF.

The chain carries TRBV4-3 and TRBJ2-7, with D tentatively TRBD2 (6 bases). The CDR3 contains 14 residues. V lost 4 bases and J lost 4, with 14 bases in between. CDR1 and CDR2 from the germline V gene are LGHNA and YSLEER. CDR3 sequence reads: CASSRAGTGYEQYF. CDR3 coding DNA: TGCGCCAGCAGCCGTGCGGGGACGGGATACGAGCAGTACTTC.

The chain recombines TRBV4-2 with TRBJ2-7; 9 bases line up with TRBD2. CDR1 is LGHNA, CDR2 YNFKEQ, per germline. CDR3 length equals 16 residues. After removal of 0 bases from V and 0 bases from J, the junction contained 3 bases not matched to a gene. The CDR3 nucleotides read TGTGCCAGCAGCCAAGAGGGCGGGAGGGCCTCCTACGAGCAGTACTTC. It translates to CASSQEGGRASYEQYF.

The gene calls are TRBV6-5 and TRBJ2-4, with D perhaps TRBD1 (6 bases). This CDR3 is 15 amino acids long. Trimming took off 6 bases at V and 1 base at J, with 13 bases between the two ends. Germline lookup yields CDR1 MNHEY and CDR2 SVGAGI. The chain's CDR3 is CASRPNTGAKNIQYF. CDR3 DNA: TGTGCCAGCAGGCCGAATACAGGGGCCAAAAACATTCAGTACTTC.

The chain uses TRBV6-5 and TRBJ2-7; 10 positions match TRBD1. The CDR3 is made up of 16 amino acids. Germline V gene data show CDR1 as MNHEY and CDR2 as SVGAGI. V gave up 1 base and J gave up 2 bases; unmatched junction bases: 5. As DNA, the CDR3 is TGTGCCAGCAGTTACTTTCGGACAGGGGGGGCCTACGAGCAGTACTTC. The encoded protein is CASSYFRTGGAYEQYF.

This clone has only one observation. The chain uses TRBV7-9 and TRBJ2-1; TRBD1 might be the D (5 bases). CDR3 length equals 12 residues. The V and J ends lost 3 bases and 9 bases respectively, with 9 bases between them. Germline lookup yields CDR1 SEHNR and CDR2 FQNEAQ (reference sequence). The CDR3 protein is CASSLKDSEQFF. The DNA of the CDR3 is TGTGCCAGCAGCTTGAAAGACAGTGAGCAGTTCTTC.

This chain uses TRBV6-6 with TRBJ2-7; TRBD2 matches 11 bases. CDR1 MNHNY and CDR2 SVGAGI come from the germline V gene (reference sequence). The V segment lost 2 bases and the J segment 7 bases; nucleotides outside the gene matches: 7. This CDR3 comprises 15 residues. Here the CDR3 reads CASSYATSGGLEQYF. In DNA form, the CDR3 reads TGTGCCAGCAGTTACGCCACTAGCGGGGGTTTGGAGCAGTACTTC.

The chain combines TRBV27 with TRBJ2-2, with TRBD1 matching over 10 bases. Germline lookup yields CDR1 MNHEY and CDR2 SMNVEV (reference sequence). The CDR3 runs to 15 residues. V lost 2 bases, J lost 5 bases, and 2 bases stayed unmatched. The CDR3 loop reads CASSLRGQGTGELFF. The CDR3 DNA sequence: TGTGCCAGCAGTTTAAGGGGACAGGGGACCGGGGAGCTGTTTTTT.

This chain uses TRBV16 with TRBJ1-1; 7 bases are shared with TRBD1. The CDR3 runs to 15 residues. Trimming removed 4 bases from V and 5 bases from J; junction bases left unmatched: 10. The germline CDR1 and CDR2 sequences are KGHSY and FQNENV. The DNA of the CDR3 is TGTGCCAGCAGCCGACAGGGCGGTATAGGGACTGAAGCTTTCTTT. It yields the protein CASSRQGGIGTEAFF.

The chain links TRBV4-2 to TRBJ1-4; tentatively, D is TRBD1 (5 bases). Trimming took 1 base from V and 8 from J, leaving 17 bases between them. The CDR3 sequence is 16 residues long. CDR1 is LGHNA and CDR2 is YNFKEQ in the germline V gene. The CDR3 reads CASSQAPGRGREKLFF. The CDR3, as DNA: TGTGCCAGCAGCCAAGCTCCCGGGCGGGGCCGGGAAAAACTGTTTTTT.

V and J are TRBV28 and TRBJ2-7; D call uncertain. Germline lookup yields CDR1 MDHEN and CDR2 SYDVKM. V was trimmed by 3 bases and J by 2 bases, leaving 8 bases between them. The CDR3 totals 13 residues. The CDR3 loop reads CASSFDNAYEQYF. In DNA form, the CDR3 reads TGTGCCAGCAGTTTCGACAACGCCTACGAGCAGTACTTC. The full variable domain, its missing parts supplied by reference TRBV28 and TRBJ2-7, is DVKVTQSSRYLVKRTGEKVFLECVQDMDHENMFWYRQDPGLGLRLIYFSYDVKMKEKGDIPEGYSVSREKKERFSLILESASTNQTSMYLCASSFDNAYEQYFGPGTRLTVT.

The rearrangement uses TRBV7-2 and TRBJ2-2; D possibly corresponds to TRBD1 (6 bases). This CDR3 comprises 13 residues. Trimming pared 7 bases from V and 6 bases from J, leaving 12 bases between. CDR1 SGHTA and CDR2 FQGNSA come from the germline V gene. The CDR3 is CASTRTAPGELFF. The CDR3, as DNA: TGTGCCAGCACCCGGACAGCCCCCGGGGAGCTGTTTTTT.

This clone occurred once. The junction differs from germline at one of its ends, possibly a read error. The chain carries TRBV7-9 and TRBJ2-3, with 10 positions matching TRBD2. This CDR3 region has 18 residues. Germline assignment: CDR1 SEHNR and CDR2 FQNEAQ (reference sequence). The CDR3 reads CSSSPVVPSGGLLRVQYF. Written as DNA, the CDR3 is TGTTCCAGCAGCCCCGTCGTCCCTAGCGGGGGACTCCTTAGGGTGCAGTATTTT.

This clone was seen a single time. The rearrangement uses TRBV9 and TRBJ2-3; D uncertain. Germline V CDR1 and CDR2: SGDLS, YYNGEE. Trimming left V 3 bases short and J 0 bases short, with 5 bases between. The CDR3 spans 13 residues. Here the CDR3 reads CASSATSTDTQYF. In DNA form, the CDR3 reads TGTGCCAGCAGCGCCACTAGCACAGATACGCAGTATTTT.

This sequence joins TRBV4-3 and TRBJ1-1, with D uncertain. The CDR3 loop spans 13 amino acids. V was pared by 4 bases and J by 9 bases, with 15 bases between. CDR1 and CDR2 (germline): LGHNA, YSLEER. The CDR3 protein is CASSPLGDAQAFF. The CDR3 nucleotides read TGCGCCAGCAGCCCCCTCGGGGATGCACAAGCTTTCTTT.